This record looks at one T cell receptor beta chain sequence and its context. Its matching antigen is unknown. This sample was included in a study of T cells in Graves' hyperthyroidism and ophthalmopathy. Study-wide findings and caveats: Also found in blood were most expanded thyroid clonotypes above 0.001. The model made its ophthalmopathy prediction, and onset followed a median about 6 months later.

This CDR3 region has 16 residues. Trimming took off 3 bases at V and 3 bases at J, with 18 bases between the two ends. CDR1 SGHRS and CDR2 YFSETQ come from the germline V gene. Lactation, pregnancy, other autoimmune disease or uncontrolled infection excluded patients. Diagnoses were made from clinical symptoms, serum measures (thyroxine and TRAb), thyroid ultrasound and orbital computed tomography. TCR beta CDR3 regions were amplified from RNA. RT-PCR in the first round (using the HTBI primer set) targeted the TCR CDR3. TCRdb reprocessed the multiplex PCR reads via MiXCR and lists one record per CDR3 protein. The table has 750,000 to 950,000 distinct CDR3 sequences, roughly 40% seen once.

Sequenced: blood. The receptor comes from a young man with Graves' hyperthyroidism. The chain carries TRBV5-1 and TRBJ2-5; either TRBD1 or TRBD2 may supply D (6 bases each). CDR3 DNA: TGCGCCAGCAGCTCCGGGTCCTGGGGGGCGAAAGAGACCCAGTACTTC. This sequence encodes CASSSGSWGAKETQYF.